Listed here are 16 T cell receptor beta chains from one sample, sequenced in a study of blood T cell repertoires in COVID-19. Sequenced by immunoSEQ multiplex PCR; TCRdb stores in-frame clones only, minus some. The table includes about 260,000 clones, around 86% detected once. The sample taken for sequencing was PBMCs or T cells enriched from blood (not recorded which). These receptors were obtained from a woman aged 45-65 years who had recovered from COVID-19.

This chain links TRBV11-3 with TRBJ2-2; maybe TRBD1 (5 bases). The germline V gene has CDR1 SGHNT and CDR2 YENEEA. V was trimmed by 1 base and J by 6 bases, leaving 12 bases between them. The length of the CDR3 is 15 residues. The CDR3 sequence is CASSLVILRAGELFF. Here the CDR3 DNA reads TGTGCCAGCAGCTTAGTCATCCTCAGGGCCGGGGAGCTGTTTTTT. Full variable domain (missing parts from reference TRBV11-3 and TRBJ2-2): EAGVVQSPRYKIIEKKQPVAFWCNPISGHNTLYWYLQNLGQGPELLIRYENEEAVDDSQLPKDRFSAERLKGVDSTLKIQPAELGDSAVYLCASSLVILRAGELFFGEGSRLTVL.

A note on this clone: In the same sample, other DNA sequences code for this CDR3. The chain is built from TRBV30 and TRBJ1-1, with 7 bases matching TRBD1. J was trimmed by 0 bases and V by 3 bases; bases with no gene match: 1. This CDR3 has 13 residues. Germline values: CDR1 GTSNPN, CDR2 SVGIG (reference sequence). Written as DNA, the CDR3 is TGTGCCTGGAGAGGACAGGTGAACACTGAAGCTTTCTTT. Its translation: CAWRGQVNTEAFF.

This sequence joins TRBV2 and TRBJ2-2, with a possible D match to TRBD1 (7 bases). CDR3 length: 14 amino acids. The V gene lost 7 bases and the J gene lost 6 bases, with 15 bases spanning the gap. Germline lookup yields CDR1 SNHLY and CDR2 FYNNEI. CDR3 nucleotide sequence: TGTGCCAGCAAATTGGAGGGGGCGTCCGGGGAGCTGTTTTTT. Translation: CASKLEGASGELFF.

This chain links TRBV7-9 with TRBJ1-1, with D possibly being TRBD1 (5 bases). This CDR3 has 15 amino acids. Germline assignment: CDR1 SEHNR and CDR2 FQNEAQ (reference sequence). Trimming took 5 bases from V and 1 from J, leaving 14 bases between them. CDR3 sequence reads: CASSPGGTGNTEAFF. CDR3 coding DNA: TGTGCCAGCAGCCCCGGGGGGACGGGGAACACTGAAGCTTTCTTT.

The V and J genes are TRBV4-3 and TRBJ1-1, with 7 bases lining up with TRBD1. This CDR3 contains 16 residues. V lost 0 bases and J lost 4; bases outside the gene matches: 8. Germline loops: CDR1 LGHNA, CDR2 YSLEER. CDR3 coding DNA: TGCGCCAGCAGCCAAGACGTTCACAGGGGAGGCACTGAAGCTTTCTTT. Its translation is CASSQDVHRGGTEAFF.

V usage is TRBV7-3 and J usage is TRBJ2-3; TRBD1 might be the D (6 bases). This CDR3 has 15 residues. Trimming cost V 2 bases and J 0 bases, with 9 bases left between them. Germline loops: CDR1 SGHTA, CDR2 FQGTGA. The CDR3 nucleotides read TGTGCCAGCAGCTTACTAGGACAGAGCACAGATACGCAGTATTTT. Translated: CASSLLGQSTDTQYF.

CDR3 coding DNA: TGCGCCAGCAGCCAAGATCCGGAGGTCGAGCAGTACTTC. Translated, it gives CASSQDPEVEQYF. The chain employs TRBV4-1 and TRBJ2-7, with D possibly being TRBD2 (5 bases). The germline V and J ends were trimmed by 0 bases and 6 bases, with 9 bases remaining between them. This CDR3 has 13 amino acids. Germline lookup yields CDR1 MGHRA and CDR2 YSYEKL.

This chain links TRBV27 with TRBJ2-2; tentatively, D is TRBD2 (6 bases). The CDR3 totals 17 residues. With 6 bases removed from V and 1 base from J, the gap between germline ends came to 18 bases. Per the germline V gene, CDR1 is MNHEY and CDR2 is SMNVEV (reference sequence). The CDR3 here is CASSKGVDGGNTGELFF. The DNA of the CDR3 is TGTGCCAGCAGCAAGGGAGTAGACGGGGGGAACACCGGGGAGCTGTTTTTT.

This chain connects TRBV5-1 to TRBJ1-4; TRBD1 matches 8 bases. CDR1 is SGHRS and CDR2 is YFSETQ in the germline V gene. The V gene end was trimmed by 0 bases and the J gene end by 8 bases; junction bases not matched to a gene: 9. The CDR3 consists of 16 residues. This CDR3 reads CASSLGQGAGGEKLFF. CDR3 bases: TGCGCCAGCAGCTTGGGTCAGGGGGCTGGAGGAGAAAAACTGTTTTTT.

This clone was recorded once. The rearrangement uses TRBV28 and TRBJ1-3; no clear D gene. There are 12 residues in the CDR3. In germline, CDR1 is MDHEN, CDR2 SYDVKM. V dropped 5 bases and J dropped 9 bases, with 11 bases sitting between them. In DNA form, the CDR3 reads TGTGCCAGCAGTGGTCCGGAGGTCACCATATATTTT. Translation gives CASSGPEVTIYF.

Concerning this clone: Sequence at one end of the junction differs from germline and may be a read error. The V call is TRBV7-9, the J call TRBJ2-6, with D possibly being TRBD2 (5 bases). The CDR3 totals 17 residues. The germline V gene has CDR1 SEHNR and CDR2 FQNEAQ (reference sequence). The CDR3 coding sequence is TGCGCCAGCAGCTTACCGTCTGAGACTACTGGGGCCAACGTCCTGACTTTC. This gives the protein CASSLPSETTGANVLTF.

The rearrangement joins TRBV11-3 to TRBJ1-1; unclear D gene. The CDR3 is 14 residues long. Germline V gene sequence: CDR1 SGHNT, CDR2 YENEEA. Trimming cost V 3 bases and J 4 bases, with 12 bases left between them. This chain's CDR3 is CASSFGEGSTEAFF. The CDR3 DNA sequence: TGTGCCAGCAGCTTCGGAGAGGGAAGCACTGAAGCTTTCTTT.

This chain links TRBV6-2 or TRBV6-3 with TRBJ1-5; D is possibly TRBD1 (5 bases). Germline lookup yields CDR1 MNHEY and CDR2 SVGEGT. The V and J ends lost 0 bases and 6 bases respectively, with 9 bases between them. This CDR3 spans 14 amino acids. The CDR3 sequence is CASSYSGGSQPQHF. DNA of the CDR3: TGTGCCAGCAGTTACTCGGGGGGTTCTCAGCCCCAGCATTTT.

The CDR3 reads CAISGGQDSYGYTF. The CDR3 coding sequence is TGTGCCATCAGCGGGGGACAGGATTCCTATGGCTACACCTTC. The gene calls are TRBV10-3 and TRBJ1-2, with TRBD1 matching over 8 bases. The germline V gene encodes CDR1 ENHRY and CDR2 SYGVKD. The CDR3 length is 14 residues. V lost 6 bases to trimming and J lost 4 bases; unmatched junction nucleotides: 7.

The chain employs TRBV6-2 or TRBV6-3 and TRBJ1-1; D might be TRBD1 (6 bases). The V end was cut by 0 bases, the J end by 0 bases, with 11 bases between. This CDR3 spans 16 amino acids. Germline CDR1 MNHEY, CDR2 SVGEGT. CDR3 sequence (DNA): TGTGCCAGCAGTTACTCCTTAGGACAGATGAACACTGAAGCTTTCTTT. Its translation is CASSYSLGQMNTEAFF.

The chain is built from TRBV11-2 and TRBJ1-1; no clear D. Trimming pared 3 bases from V and 7 bases from J, leaving 6 bases between. The CDR3 contains 11 residues. In germline, CDR1 is SGHAT, CDR2 FQNNGV. CDR3: CASSFYIEAFF. The CDR3 DNA reads as TGTGCCAGCAGCTTTTATATTGAAGCTTTCTTT.